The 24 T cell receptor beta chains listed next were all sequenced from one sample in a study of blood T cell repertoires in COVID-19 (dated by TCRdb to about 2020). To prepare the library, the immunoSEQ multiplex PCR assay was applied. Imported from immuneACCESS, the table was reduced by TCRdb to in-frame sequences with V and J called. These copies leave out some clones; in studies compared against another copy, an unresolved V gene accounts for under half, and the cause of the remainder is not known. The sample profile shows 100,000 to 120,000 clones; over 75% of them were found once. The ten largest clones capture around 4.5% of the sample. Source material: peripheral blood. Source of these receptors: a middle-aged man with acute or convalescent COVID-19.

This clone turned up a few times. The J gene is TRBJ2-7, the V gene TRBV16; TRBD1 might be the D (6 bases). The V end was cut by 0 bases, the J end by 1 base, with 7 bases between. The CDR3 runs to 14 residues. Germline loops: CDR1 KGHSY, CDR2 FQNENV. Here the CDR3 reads CASSQSGQSYEQYF. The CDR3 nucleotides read TGTGCCAGCAGCCAATCTGGACAGTCCTACGAGCAGTACTTC.

The CDR3: CASSSTGYNTEAFF. For the CDR3, the DNA is TGCGCCAGCAGCTCGACAGGGTATAACACTGAAGCTTTCTTT. V is TRBV5-1 and J is TRBJ1-1, with 7 bases identical to TRBD1. Losses at the gene ends were 3 bases for V and 2 bases for J; bases not matched to a gene: 4. CDR1 and CDR2 from the germline V gene are SGHRS and YFSETQ. The CDR3 consists of 14 residues.

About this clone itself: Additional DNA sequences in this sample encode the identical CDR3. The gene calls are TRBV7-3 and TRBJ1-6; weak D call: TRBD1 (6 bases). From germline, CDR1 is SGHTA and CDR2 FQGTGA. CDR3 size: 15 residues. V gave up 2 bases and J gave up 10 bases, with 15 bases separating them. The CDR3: CASSLGGAGGSPLHF. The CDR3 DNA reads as TGTGCCAGCAGCTTAGGGGGCGCGGGGGGGTCACCCCTCCACTTT.

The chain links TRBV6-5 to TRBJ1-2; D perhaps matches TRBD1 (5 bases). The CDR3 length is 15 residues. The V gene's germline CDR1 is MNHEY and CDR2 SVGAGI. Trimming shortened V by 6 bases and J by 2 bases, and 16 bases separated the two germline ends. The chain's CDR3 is CASSHNPTENYGYTF. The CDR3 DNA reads TGTGCCAGCAGCCACAATCCGACAGAGAACTATGGCTACACCTTC.

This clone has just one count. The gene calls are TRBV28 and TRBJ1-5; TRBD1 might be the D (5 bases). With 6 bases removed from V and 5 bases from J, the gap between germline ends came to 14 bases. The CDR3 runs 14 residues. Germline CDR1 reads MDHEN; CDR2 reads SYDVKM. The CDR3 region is CASSPGGTHQPQHF. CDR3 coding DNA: TGTGCCAGCAGCCCCGGGGGGACTCATCAGCCCCAGCATTTT.

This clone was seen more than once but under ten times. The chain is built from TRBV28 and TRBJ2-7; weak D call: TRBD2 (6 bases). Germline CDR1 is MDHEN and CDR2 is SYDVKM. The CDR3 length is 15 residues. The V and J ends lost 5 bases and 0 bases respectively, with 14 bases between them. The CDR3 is CASSVGLFSSYEQYF. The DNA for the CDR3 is TGTGCCAGCAGTGTGGGACTTTTTAGCTCCTACGAGCAGTACTTC.

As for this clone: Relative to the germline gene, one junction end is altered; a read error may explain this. CDR3 sequence reads: CASRLMRNTEAFF. As DNA, the CDR3 is TGTGCCAGCAGGTTAATGAGGAACACTGAAGCTTTCTTT. The J gene is TRBJ1-1, the V gene TRBV7-3; no clear D. Looked up from germline, CDR1 is SGHTA and CDR2 is FQGTGA. This CDR3 has 13 amino acids.

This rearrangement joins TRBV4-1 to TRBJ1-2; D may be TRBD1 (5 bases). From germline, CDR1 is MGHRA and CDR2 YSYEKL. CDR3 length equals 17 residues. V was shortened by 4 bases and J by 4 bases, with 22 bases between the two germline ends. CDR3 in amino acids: CASSLLTGEPNAYGYTF. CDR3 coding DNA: TGCGCCAGCAGCCTCCTTACGGGGGAACCCAACGCCTATGGCTACACCTTC.

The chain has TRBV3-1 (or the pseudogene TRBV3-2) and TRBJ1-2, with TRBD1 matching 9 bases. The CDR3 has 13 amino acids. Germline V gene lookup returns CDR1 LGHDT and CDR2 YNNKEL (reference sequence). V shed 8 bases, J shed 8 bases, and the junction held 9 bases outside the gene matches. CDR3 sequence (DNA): TGTGCCAGCGGTCCAACAGGGGGCCAAGGCTACACCTTC. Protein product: CASGPTGGQGYTF.

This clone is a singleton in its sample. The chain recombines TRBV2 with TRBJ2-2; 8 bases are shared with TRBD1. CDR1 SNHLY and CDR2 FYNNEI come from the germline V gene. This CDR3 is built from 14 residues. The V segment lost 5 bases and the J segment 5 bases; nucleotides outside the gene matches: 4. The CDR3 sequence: CASSRRTGTGELFF. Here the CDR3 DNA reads TGTGCCAGCAGTCGACGGACAGGGACCGGGGAGCTGTTTTTT.

The CDR3 loop reads CASRQGASGGYTF. The CDR3 DNA reads TGTGCCAGCAGACAGGGGGCGAGTGGTGGCTACACCTTC. This sequence joins TRBV6-6 and TRBJ1-2; 9 bases agree with TRBD1. Germline assignment: CDR1 MNHNY and CDR2 SVGAGI (reference sequence). After removal of 6 bases from V and 7 bases from J, the junction contained 6 bases not matched to a gene. The CDR3 contains 13 residues.

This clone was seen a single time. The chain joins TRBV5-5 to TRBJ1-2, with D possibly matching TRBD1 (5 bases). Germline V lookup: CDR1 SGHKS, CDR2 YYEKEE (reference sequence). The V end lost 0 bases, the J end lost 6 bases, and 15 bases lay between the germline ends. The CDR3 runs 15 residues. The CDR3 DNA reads TGTGCCAGCAGCTTGGAGCCGCGGGGGGAAGATGGCTACACCTTC. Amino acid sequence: CASSLEPRGEDGYTF.

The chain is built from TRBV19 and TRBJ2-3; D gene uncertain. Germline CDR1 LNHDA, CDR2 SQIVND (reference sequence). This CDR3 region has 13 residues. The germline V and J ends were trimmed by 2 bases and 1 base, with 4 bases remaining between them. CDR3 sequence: CASSIRGTDTQYF. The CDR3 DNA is TGTGCCAGTAGTATACGCGGCACAGATACGCAGTATTTT.

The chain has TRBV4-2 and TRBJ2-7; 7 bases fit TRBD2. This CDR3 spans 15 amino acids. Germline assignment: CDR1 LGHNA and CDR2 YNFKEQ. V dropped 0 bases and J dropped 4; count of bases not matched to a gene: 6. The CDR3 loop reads CASSQDDGGGYEQYF. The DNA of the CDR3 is TGTGCCAGCAGCCAAGATGACGGGGGAGGGTACGAGCAGTACTTC.

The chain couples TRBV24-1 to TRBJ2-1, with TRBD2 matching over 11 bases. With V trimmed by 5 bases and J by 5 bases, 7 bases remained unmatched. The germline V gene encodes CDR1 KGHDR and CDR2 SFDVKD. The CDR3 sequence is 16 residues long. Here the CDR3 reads CATSGQTSGRDNEQFF. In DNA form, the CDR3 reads TGTGCCACCAGTGGCCAAACTAGCGGGAGAGACAATGAGCAGTTCTTC.

CDR3 loop: CASSLLAGQTNEQFF. CDR3 DNA: TGTGCCAGCAGCTTACTAGCGGGCCAAACTAATGAGCAGTTCTTC. V usage is TRBV11-3 and J usage is TRBJ2-1; 8 bases match TRBD2. CDR3 length: 15 residues. V shed 2 bases and J 7 bases; nucleotides not matched to a gene: 7. CDR1 is SGHNT and CDR2 is YENEEA in the germline V gene. Based on the CDR3 plus reference TRBV11-3 and TRBJ2-1, the full variable domain is EAGVVQSPRYKIIEKKQPVAFWCNPISGHNTLYWYLQNLGQGPELLIRYENEEAVDDSQLPKDRFSAERLKGVDSTLKIQPAELGDSAVYLCASSLLAGQTNEQFFGPGTRLTVL.

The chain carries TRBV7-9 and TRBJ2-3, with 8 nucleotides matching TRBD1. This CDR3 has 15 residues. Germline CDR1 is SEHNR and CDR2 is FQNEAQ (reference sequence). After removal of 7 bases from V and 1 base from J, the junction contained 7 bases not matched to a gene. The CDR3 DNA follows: TGTGCCAGCATGCACAGGGGACAGGGCACAGATACGCAGTATTTT. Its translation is CASMHRGQGTDTQYF. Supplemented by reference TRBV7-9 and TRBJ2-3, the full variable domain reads DTGVSQNPRHKITKRGQNVTFRCDPISEHNRLYWYRQTLGQGPEFLTYFQNEAQLEKSRLLSDRFSAERPKGSFSTLEIQRTEQGDSAMYLCASMHRGQGTDTQYFGPGTRLTVL.

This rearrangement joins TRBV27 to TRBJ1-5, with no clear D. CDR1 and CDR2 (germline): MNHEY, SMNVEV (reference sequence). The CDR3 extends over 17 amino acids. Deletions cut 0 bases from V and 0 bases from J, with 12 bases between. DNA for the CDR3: TGTGCCAGCAGTTTATCCCTGCCGGGTTATAGCAATCAGCCCCAGCATTTT. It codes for CASSLSLPGYSNQPQHF.

The CDR3 here is CASSPRASSNQPQHF. The CDR3 DNA sequence: TGCGCCAGCAGCCCCAGGGCCAGTTCCAATCAGCCCCAGCATTTT. The chain has TRBV4-1 and TRBJ1-5, with a possible D match to TRBD1 (5 bases). Germline CDR1 and CDR2: MGHRA and YSYEKL. This CDR3 has 15 residues. V lost 4 bases to trimming and J lost 3 bases, with 13 bases between them.

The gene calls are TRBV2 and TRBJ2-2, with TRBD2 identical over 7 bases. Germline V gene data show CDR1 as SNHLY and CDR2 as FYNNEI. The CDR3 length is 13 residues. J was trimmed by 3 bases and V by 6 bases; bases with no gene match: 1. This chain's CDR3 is CASRLAYTGELFF. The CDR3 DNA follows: TGTGCCAGCAGACTAGCGTACACCGGGGAGCTGTTTTTT.

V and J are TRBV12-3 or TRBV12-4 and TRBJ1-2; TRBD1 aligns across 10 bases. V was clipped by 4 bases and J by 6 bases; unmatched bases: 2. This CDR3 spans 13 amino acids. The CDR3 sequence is CASSWDRGDGYTF. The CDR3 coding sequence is TGTGCCAGCAGTTGGGACAGGGGTGATGGCTACACCTTC.

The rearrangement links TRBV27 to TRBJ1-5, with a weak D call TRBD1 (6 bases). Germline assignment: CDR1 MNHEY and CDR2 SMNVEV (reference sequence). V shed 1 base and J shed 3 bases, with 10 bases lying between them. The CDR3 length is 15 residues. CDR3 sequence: CASSLWGLANQPQHF. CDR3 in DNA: TGTGCCAGCAGTTTATGGGGGCTCGCCAATCAGCCCCAGCATTTT.

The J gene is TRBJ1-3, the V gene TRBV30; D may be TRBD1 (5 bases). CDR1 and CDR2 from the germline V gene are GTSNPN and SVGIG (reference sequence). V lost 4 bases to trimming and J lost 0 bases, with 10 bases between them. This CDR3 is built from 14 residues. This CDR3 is CAWKAGRSGNTIYF. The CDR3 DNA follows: TGTGCCTGGAAGGCGGGGCGCTCTGGAAACACCATATATTTT.

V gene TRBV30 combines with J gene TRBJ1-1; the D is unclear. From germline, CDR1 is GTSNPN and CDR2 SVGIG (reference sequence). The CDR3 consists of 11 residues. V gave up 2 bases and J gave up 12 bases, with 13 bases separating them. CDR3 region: CAWSMPGVTFF. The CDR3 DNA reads TGTGCCTGGAGTATGCCGGGTGTAACTTTCTTT. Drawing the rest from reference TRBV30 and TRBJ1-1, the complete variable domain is SQTIHQWPATLVQPVGSPLSLECTVEGTSNPNLYWYRQAAGRGLQLLFYSVGIGQISSEVPQNLSASRPQDRQFILSSKKLLLSDSGFYLCAWSMPGVTFFGQGTRLTVV.